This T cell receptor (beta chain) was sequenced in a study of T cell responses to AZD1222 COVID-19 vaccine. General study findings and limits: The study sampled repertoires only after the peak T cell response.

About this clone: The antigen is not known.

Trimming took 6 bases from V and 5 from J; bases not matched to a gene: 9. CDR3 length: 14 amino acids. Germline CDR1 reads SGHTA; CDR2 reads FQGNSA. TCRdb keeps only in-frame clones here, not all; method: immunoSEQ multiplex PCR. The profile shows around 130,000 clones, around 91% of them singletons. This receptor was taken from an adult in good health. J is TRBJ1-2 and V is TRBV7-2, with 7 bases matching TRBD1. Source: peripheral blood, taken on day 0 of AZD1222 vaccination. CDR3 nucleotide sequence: TGTGCCAGCAGTTCCAACAGGGGTGGGTATGGCTACACCTTC. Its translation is CASSSNRGGYGYTF.